A selection of T cell receptor beta chains follows, all from one sample in a study of vaccination and CD4 T cells after COVID-19. Their target antigens are unknown. A single record per CDR3 protein comes from TCRdb applying MiXCR to the PCR reads. The sample gives about 14,000 distinct CDR3 sequences, under 50% of which show up once; about 10% is in the top ten. The sample was CD4+ T cells from blood, cultured in vitro. Source of these receptors: a human donor who had recovered from COVID-19. CDR3s include the opening cysteine and the closing phenylalanine or tryptophan. A D gene is named only where the DNA matches it firmly. A clone size is listed for some rows: how often the clone was seen (once, few, many), or a class if it is expanded.

D: -
J: TRBJ2-1
size: -
V: TRBV19
CDR3: CASSIRQQEYHNEQFF
DNA: TGTGCCAGTAGTATCCGACAGCAGGAATACCACAATGAGCAGTTCTTC

D: -
J: TRBJ1-2
size: once
V: TRBV12-3/TRBV12-4
CDR3: CASSYGQGINGYTF
DNA: TGTGCCAGCAGCTACGGTCAGGGAATCAATGGCTACACCTTC

D: -
J: TRBJ1-5
size: few
V: TRBV19
CDR3: CASSIEKGIGDQPQHF
DNA: TGTGCCAGTAGTATAGAAAAAGGGATTGGCGATCAGCCCCAGCATTTT

D: -
J: TRBJ2-7
size: few
V: TRBV5-1
CDR3: CASRPGEYEQYF
DNA: TGCGCCAGCCGACCAGGGGAGTACGAGCAGTACTTC

D: -
J: TRBJ2-5
size: few
V: TRBV20-1
CDR3: CSASSLKETQYF
DNA: TGCAGTGCTAGCAGCCTCAAAGAGACCCAGTACTTC

D: -
J: TRBJ2-7
size: -
V: TRBV5-5
CDR3: CASTPNRGRFYEQYF
DNA: TGTGCCAGCACACCCAATCGGGGGCGATTCTACGAGCAGTACTTC

D: -
J: TRBJ2-3
size: -
V: TRBV7-2
CDR3: CASIVSGDPRKSGTDTQYF
DNA: TGTGCCAGCATCGTATCAGGGGACCCCCGGAAAAGCGGCACAGATACGCAGTATTTT

D: -
J: TRBJ2-7
size: -
V: TRBV7-2
CDR3: CASSFDTEQYF
DNA: TGTGCCAGCAGCTTTGATACCGAGCAGTACTTC

D: -
J: TRBJ2-7
size: -
V: TRBV20-1
CDR3: CSAPESYEQYF
DNA: TGCAGTGCCCCTGAAAGCTACGAGCAGTACTTC

D: TRBD2
J: TRBJ2-1
size: few
V: TRBV11-1
CDR3: CASSGPTIAGSNEQFF
DNA: TGTGCCAGCAGCGGACCTACGATAGCGGGATCCAATGAGCAGTTCTTC

D: -
J: TRBJ2-5
size: few
V: TRBV19
CDR3: CASSDMGGQTQYF
DNA: TGTGCCAGTAGTGACATGGGTGGCCAGACCCAGTACTTC

D: TRBD1
J: TRBJ1-6
size: few
V: TRBV30
CDR3: CAWRGQAETNSPLHF
DNA: TGTGCCTGGAGGGGACAGGCGGAAACTAATTCACCCCTCCACTTT

D: -
J: TRBJ2-1
size: -
V: TRBV20-1
CDR3: CSASEGWDEQFF
DNA: TGCAGTGCTAGCGAGGGATGGGATGAGCAGTTCTTC

D: TRBD2
J: TRBJ2-4
size: few
V: TRBV6-1
CDR3: CASSTGGLAKNIQYF
DNA: TGTGCCAGCAGTACGGGGGGGCTAGCCAAAAACATTCAGTACTTC

D: TRBD2
J: TRBJ2-2
size: few
V: TRBV29-1
CDR3: CSVVVAGGPNGELFF
DNA: TGCAGCGTTGTCGTAGCGGGAGGGCCTAACGGGGAGCTGTTTTTT

D: -
J: TRBJ2-1
size: -
V: TRBV11-2
CDR3: CASSLFSVASTSSFF
DNA: TGTGCCAGCAGCTTATTCAGCGTAGCGTCTACCTCATCGTTCTTC

D: -
J: TRBJ1-5
size: few
V: TRBV11-3
CDR3: CASSLAPDSNQPQHF
DNA: TGTGCCAGCAGCTTAGCGCCAGATAGCAATCAGCCCCAGCATTTT

D: -
J: TRBJ2-5
size: -
V: TRBV12-3/TRBV12-4
CDR3: CASSYRGGYETQYF
DNA: TGTGCCAGCAGTTACAGAGGGGGGTATGAGACCCAGTACTTC

D: -
J: TRBJ1-2
size: -
V: TRBV20-1
CDR3: CSAVQGMLYGYTF
DNA: TGCAGTGCTGTACAGGGAATGCTCTATGGCTACACCTTC

D: TRBD1
J: TRBJ1-5
size: few
V: TRBV29-1
CDR3: CSVLGQGGQPQHF
DNA: TGCAGCGTCCTGGGACAGGGGGGTCAGCCCCAGCATTTT

D: TRBD1
J: TRBJ2-7
size: few
V: TRBV10-3
CDR3: CAISEPGQGVPYEQYF
DNA: TGTGCCATCAGTGAACCGGGACAGGGGGTTCCCTACGAGCAGTACTTC

D: -
J: TRBJ2-5
size: few
V: TRBV29-1
CDR3: CSVAGPAYQETQYF
DNA: TGCAGCGTTGCGGGGCCGGCCTACCAAGAGACCCAGTACTTC

D: TRBD1
J: TRBJ2-7
size: -
V: TRBV20-1
CDR3: CSAYTGTVDYF
DNA: TGCAGTGCCTACACCGGGACAGTGGATTACTTC

D: -
J: TRBJ2-2
size: once
V: TRBV9
CDR3: CASSVVTTGELFF
DNA: TGTGCCAGCAGCGTAGTGACCACCGGGGAGCTGTTTTTT

D: -
J: TRBJ2-3
size: -
V: TRBV2
CDR3: CASSGDADTQYF
DNA: TGTGCCAGCAGTGGGGACGCAGATACGCAGTATTTT

D: TRBD2
J: TRBJ2-1
size: -
V: TRBV7-2
CDR3: CASSRTSGSSEQFF
DNA: TGTGCCAGCAGCCGGACTAGCGGGAGCTCGGAGCAGTTCTTC

D: -
J: TRBJ2-3
size: -
V: TRBV6-1
CDR3: CASRPSDRTDTQYF
DNA: TGTGCCAGCAGACCCTCCGACCGCACAGATACGCAGTATTTT

D: -
J: TRBJ2-5
size: -
V: TRBV2
CDR3: CASSVGETQYF
DNA: TGTGCCAGCAGTGTCGGAGAGACCCAGTACTTC

D: TRBD2
J: TRBJ2-3
size: few
V: TRBV6-4
CDR3: CASSDSSGSADTQYF
DNA: TGTGCCAGCAGTGACAGTAGCGGGTCGGCAGATACGCAGTATTTT

D: -
J: TRBJ1-5
size: few
V: TRBV2
CDR3: CASSGENQPQHF
DNA: TGTGCCAGCAGCGGGGAGAATCAGCCCCAGCATTTT

D: -
J: TRBJ1-1
size: -
V: TRBV7-8
CDR3: CASSLVQAGVVAFF
DNA: TGTGCCAGCAGCTTAGTTCAGGCGGGGGTAGTCGCTTTCTTT

D: TRBD2
J: TRBJ2-7
size: -
V: TRBV20-1
CDR3: CSALTGLAAYEQYF
DNA: TGCAGTGCTCTGACAGGACTAGCGGCCTACGAGCAGTACTTC

D: TRBD2
J: TRBJ2-4
size: -
V: TRBV30
CDR3: CAWSAQREGNIQYF
DNA: TGTGCCTGGAGTGCGCAGCGGGAGGGAAACATTCAGTACTTC

D: TRBD1
J: TRBJ2-1
size: -
V: TRBV20-1
CDR3: CSAHSGTGAPNEQFF
DNA: TGCAGTGCTCACTCCGGGACAGGGGCCCCTAATGAGCAGTTCTTC

D: -
J: TRBJ2-7
size: few
V: TRBV2
CDR3: CASSEQTSSYEQYF
DNA: TGTGCCAGCAGTGAACAGACCAGCTCCTACGAGCAGTACTTC

D: -
J: TRBJ1-5
size: few
V: TRBV20-1
CDR3: CSARARSNQPQHF
DNA: TGCAGTGCAAGAGCTAGATCTAATCAGCCCCAGCATTTT

D: TRBD1
J: TRBJ2-2
size: few
V: TRBV7-9
CDR3: CASSPRQGTGELFF
DNA: TGTGCCAGCAGCCCTCGACAGGGGACCGGGGAGCTGTTTTTT

D: TRBD1
J: TRBJ2-3
size: -
V: TRBV6-1
CDR3: CASSAGTGTDTQYF
DNA: TGTGCCAGCAGTGCCGGGACAGGCACAGATACGCAGTATTTT

D: -
J: TRBJ2-2
size: -
V: TRBV6-2/TRBV6-3
CDR3: CASSYSPEGSGELFF
DNA: TGTGCCAGCAGTTACTCCCCCGAGGGTAGCGGGGAGCTGTTTTTT

D: TRBD2
J: TRBJ2-5
size: -
V: TRBV6-1
CDR3: CKSRREGTATSGLYQETQYF
DNA: TGTAAAAGTCGCAGGGAGGGGACGGCGACTAGCGGCTTGTACCAAGAGACCCAGTACTTC

D: -
J: TRBJ2-2
size: -
V: TRBV11-2
CDR3: CASSHLQGPNTGELFF
DNA: TGTGCCAGCAGCCATCTACAGGGCCCTAACACCGGGGAGCTGTTTTTT

D: -
J: TRBJ1-1
size: -
V: TRBV18
CDR3: CASSPTREKDTEAFF
DNA: TGTGCCAGCTCACCGACCCGGGAAAAAGACACTGAAGCTTTCTTT

D: TRBD2
J: TRBJ2-1
size: -
V: TRBV11-2
CDR3: CASSFRGREIYNEQFF
DNA: TGTGCCAGCAGCTTTCGAGGGAGGGAAATCTACAATGAGCAGTTCTTC

D: -
J: TRBJ2-3
size: few
V: TRBV7-2
CDR3: CASSLMRHTDTQYF
DNA: TGTGCCAGCAGCTTAATGCGGCACACAGATACGCAGTATTTT

D: TRBD2
J: TRBJ2-1
size: few
V: TRBV15
CDR3: CATSRTTSGRANNEQFF
DNA: TGTGCCACCAGCAGGACCACTAGCGGGAGGGCCAACAATGAGCAGTTCTTC

D: TRBD2
J: TRBJ2-7
size: few
V: TRBV7-8
CDR3: CASSLDLVAGGEQYF
DNA: TGTGCCAGCAGCTTAGATCTCGTAGCGGGAGGCGAGCAGTACTTC

D: TRBD2
J: TRBJ2-5
size: medium-sized
V: TRBV15
CDR3: CALSPLAGGGETQYF
DNA: TGTGCCTTAAGCCCGCTAGCGGGAGGTGGGGAGACCCAGTACTTC

D: -
J: TRBJ2-4
size: -
V: TRBV20-1
CDR3: CSARVGNIQYF
DNA: TGCAGTGCTAGGGTAGGAAACATTCAGTACTTC

D: -
J: TRBJ2-3
size: -
V: TRBV27
CDR3: CASRWGGITDTQYF
DNA: TGTGCCAGCAGATGGGGCGGGATCACAGATACGCAGTATTTT

D: -
J: TRBJ2-2
size: -
V: TRBV28
CDR3: CASISQRATGELFF
DNA: TGTGCCAGCATCTCCCAGCGAGCCACCGGGGAGCTGTTTTTT

D: -
J: TRBJ1-3
size: -
V: TRBV10-1
CDR3: CASRGNSGNTIYF
DNA: TGCGCCAGCAGGGGAAACTCTGGAAACACCATATATTTT

D: -
J: TRBJ1-1
size: once
V: TRBV2
CDR3: CASSARTLNTEAFF
DNA: TGTGCCAGCAGTGCCCGAACTCTGAACACTGAAGCTTTCTTT

D: -
J: TRBJ1-6
size: -
V: TRBV7-9
CDR3: CASSFIKGSPLHF
DNA: TGTGCCAGCAGCTTTATCAAGGGTTCACCCCTCCACTTT

D: -
J: TRBJ2-7
size: -
V: TRBV7-2
CDR3: CASSLTGRQAPNF
DNA: TGTGCCAGCAGCCTAACCGGGCGACAGGCCCCGAACTTC

D: TRBD2
J: TRBJ2-5
size: few
V: TRBV20-1
CDR3: CSARVGLVPPKETQYF
DNA: TGCAGTGCTAGAGTAGGACTAGTCCCACCCAAAGAGACCCAGTACTTC

D: -
J: TRBJ2-6
size: -
V: TRBV6-4
CDR3: CASSDNSGANVLTF
DNA: TGTGCCAGCAGTGACAACTCTGGGGCCAACGTCCTGACTTTC

D: -
J: TRBJ1-5
size: -
V: TRBV20-1
CDR3: CSARALAGGQPQHF
DNA: TGCAGTGCTAGAGCCCTAGCGGGGGGTCAGCCCCAGCATTTT

D: -
J: TRBJ2-7
size: -
V: TRBV20-1
CDR3: CSAHPNQDEQYF
DNA: TGCAGTGCCCACCCAAACCAGGACGAGCAGTACTTC

D: -
J: TRBJ2-7
size: -
V: TRBV2
CDR3: CASSARPSGSYEQYF
DNA: TGTGCCAGCAGTGCGCGACCGAGCGGTTCCTACGAGCAGTACTTC

D: -
J: TRBJ1-1
size: once
V: TRBV11-2
CDR3: CASTKDMNTEAFF
DNA: TGTGCCAGCACCAAAGATATGAACACTGAAGCTTTCTTT